Below, 2 T cell receptor beta chains from the same sample are listed, as sequenced in a study of CD8 T cells in Susac syndrome. When the RNA was reverse transcribed, random hexamers were used with an input of roughly 0.45 to 1 ug. MiXCR was run by TCRdb on the immunoSEQ multiplex PCR reads, yielding one entry per CDR3 protein. The data hold some 190,000 distinct CDR3 sequences, with 85% to 95% observed a single time. Sequencing was performed on CD4+ T cells from PBMCs. The source of these receptors is a human donor in good health.

The V call is TRBV29-1, the J call TRBJ2-2; 15 nucleotides match TRBD2. Trimming took 7 bases from V and 0 from J; bases not matched to a gene: 15. The CDR3 extends over 20 amino acids. Germline V CDR1 and CDR2: SQVTM, ANQGSEA. This CDR3 reads CSARIGTSGRPRTNTGELFF. The CDR3, as DNA: TGCAGCGCCCGTATAGGGACTAGCGGGAGGCCTCGCACGAACACCGGGGAGCTGTTTTTT.

V usage is TRBV30 and J usage is TRBJ2-1; D possibly corresponds to TRBD2 (5 bases). CDR1 GTSNPN and CDR2 SVGIG come from the germline V gene (reference sequence). Between the trimmed V and J ends, which lost 5 bases and 4 bases, there was a span of 15 bases. The CDR3 covers 14 residues. The CDR3 loop is CAWSDSPSYNEQFF. Written as DNA, the CDR3 is TGTGCCTGGTCGGACTCGCCCTCGTACAATGAGCAGTTCTTC.